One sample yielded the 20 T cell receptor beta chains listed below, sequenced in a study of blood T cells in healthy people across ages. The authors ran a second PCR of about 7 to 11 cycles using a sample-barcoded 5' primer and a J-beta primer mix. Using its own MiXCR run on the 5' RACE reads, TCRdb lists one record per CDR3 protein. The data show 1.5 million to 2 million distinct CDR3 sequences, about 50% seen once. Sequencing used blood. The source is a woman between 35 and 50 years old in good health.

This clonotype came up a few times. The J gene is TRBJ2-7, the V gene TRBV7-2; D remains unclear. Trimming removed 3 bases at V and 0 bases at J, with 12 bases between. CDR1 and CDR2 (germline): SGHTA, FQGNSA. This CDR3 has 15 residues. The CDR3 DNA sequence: TGTGCCAGCAGCTTTGGCGGAACTTCCTCCTACGAGCAGTACTTC. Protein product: CASSFGGTSSYEQYF.

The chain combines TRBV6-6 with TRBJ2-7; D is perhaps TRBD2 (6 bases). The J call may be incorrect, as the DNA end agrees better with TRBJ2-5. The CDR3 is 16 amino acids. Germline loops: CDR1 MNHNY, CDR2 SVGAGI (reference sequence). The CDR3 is CASTLDGLMAGETQYF. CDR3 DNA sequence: TGTGCCAGCACCCTCGACGGCCTGATGGCGGGGGAGACCCAGTACTTC.

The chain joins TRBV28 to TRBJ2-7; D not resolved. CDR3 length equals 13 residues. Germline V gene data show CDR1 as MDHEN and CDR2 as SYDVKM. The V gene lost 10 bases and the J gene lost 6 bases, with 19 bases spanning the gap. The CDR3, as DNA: TGTGCCATCGACGAGTCTTCCCGGCGCGAGCAGTACTTC. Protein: CAIDESSRREQYF.

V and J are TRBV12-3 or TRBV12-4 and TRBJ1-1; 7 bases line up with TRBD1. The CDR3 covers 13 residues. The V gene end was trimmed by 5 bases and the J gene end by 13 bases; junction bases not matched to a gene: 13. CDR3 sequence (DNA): TGTGCCAGCAGTCCTGACAGGGCGGGTACAGTTTTCTTT. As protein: CASSPDRAGTVFF.

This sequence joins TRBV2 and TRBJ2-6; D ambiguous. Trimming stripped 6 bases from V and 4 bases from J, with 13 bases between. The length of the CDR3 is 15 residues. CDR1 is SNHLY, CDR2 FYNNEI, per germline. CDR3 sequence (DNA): TGTGCCAGCAGCAAATTAAAAGTAGGGGCCAACGTCCTGACTTTC. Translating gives CASSKLKVGANVLTF. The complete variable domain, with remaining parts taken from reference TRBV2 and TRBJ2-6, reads EPEVTQTPSHQVTQMGQEVILRCVPISNHLYFYWYRQILGQKVEFLVSFYNNEISEKSEIFDDQFSVERPDGSNFTLKIRSTKLEDSAMYFCASSKLKVGANVLTFGAGSRLTVL.

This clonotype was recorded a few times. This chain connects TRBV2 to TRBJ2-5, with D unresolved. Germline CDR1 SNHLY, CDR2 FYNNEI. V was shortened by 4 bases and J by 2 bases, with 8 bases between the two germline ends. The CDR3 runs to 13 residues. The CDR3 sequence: CASSASLQETQYF. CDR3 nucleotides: TGTGCCAGCAGTGCAAGCCTACAAGAGACCCAGTACTTC.

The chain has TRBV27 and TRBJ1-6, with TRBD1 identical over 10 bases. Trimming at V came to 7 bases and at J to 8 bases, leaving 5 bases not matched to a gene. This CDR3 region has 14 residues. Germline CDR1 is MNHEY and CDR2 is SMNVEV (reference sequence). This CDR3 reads CASTRDRGDSPLHF. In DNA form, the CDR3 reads TGTGCCAGCACCCGGGACAGGGGTGATTCACCCCTCCACTTT.

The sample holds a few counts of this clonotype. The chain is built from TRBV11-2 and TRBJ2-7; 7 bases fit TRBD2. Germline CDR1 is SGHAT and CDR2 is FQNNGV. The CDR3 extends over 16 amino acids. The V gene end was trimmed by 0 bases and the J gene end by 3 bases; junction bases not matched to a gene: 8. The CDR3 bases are TGTGCCAGCAGCTTAGATTTGTCTAGCGGATACTACGAGCAGTACTTC. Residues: CASSLDLSSGYYEQYF. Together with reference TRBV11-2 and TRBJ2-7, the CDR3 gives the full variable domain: EAGVAQSPRYKIIEKRQSVAFWCNPISGHATLYWYQQILGQGPKLLIQFQNNGVVDDSQLPKDRFSAERLKGVDSTLKIQPAKLEDSAVYLCASSLDLSSGYYEQYFGPGTRLTVT.

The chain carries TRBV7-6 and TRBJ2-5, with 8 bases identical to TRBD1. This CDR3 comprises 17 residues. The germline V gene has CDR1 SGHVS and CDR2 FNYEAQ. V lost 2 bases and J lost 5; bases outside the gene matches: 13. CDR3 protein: CASSLSEGRGLRETQYF. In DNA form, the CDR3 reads TGTGCCAGCAGCTTATCGGAGGGCAGGGGGCTTAGGGAGACCCAGTACTTC.

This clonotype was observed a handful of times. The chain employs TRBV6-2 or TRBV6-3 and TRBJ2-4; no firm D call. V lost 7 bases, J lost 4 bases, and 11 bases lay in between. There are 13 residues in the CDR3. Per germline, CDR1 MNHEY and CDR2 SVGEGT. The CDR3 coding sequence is TGTGCCAGCAAGTGGCCAAATAAAAACATTCAGTACTTC. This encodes CASKWPNKNIQYF.

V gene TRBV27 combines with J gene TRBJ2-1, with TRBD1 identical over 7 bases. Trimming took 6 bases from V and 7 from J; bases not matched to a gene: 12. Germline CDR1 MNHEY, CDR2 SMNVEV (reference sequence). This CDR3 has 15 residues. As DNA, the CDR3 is TGTGCCAGCAGAGAAGACAGGGTGGGGTTGAATGAGCAGTTCTTC. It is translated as CASREDRVGLNEQFF.

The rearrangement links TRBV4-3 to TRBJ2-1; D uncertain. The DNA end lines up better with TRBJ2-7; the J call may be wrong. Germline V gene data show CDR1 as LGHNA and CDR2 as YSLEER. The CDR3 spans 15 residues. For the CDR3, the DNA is TGCGCCAGCAGCCCAGCAAAACGGAGCTACAATGAGCAGTACTTC. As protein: CASSPAKRSYNEQYF.

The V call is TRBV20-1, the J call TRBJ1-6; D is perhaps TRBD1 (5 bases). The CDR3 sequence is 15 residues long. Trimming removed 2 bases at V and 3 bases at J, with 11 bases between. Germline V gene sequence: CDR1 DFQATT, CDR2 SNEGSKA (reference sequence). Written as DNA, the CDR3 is TGCAGTGCTAGATCCGAGACAGTCTATAATTCACCCCTCCACTTT. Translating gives CSARSETVYNSPLHF.

The CDR3 region is CSVEVGAGAFF. The CDR3 DNA sequence: TGCAGCGTTGAGGTGGGGGCAGGAGCTTTCTTT. The chain carries TRBV29-1 and TRBJ1-1; D perhaps matches TRBD1 (6 bases). The CDR3 totals 11 residues. From germline, CDR1 is SQVTM and CDR2 ANQGSEA. V was pared by 3 bases and J by 10 bases, with 12 bases between.

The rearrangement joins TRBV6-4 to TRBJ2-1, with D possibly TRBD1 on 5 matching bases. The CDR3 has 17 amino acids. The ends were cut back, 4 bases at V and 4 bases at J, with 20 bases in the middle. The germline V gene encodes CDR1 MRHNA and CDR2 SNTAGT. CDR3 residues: CASSGANRNRRYNEQFF. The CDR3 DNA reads TGTGCCAGCAGTGGGGCTAACCGGAACAGGAGATACAATGAGCAGTTCTTC.

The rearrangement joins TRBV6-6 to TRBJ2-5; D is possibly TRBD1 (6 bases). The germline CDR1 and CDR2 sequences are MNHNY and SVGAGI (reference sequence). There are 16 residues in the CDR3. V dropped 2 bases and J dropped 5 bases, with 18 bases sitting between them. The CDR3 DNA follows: TGTGCCAGCAGTTACCAAACAGGGTCCGAGGGGGAGACCCAGTACTTC. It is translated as CASSYQTGSEGETQYF.

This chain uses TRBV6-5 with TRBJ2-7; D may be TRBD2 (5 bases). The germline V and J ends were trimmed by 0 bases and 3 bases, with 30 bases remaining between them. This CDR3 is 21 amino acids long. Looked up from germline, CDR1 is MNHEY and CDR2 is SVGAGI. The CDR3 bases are TGTGCCAGCAGTTACTCGACCCCGAGAATAACCGGGAACTCTCATCTCTACGAGCAGTACTTC. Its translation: CASSYSTPRITGNSHLYEQYF.

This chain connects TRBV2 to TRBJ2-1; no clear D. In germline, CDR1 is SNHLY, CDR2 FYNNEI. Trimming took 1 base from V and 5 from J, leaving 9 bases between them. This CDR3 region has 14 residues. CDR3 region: CASSEDVADNEQFF. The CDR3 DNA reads TGTGCCAGCAGTGAAGACGTGGCAGACAATGAGCAGTTCTTC. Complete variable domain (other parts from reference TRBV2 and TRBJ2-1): EPEVTQTPSHQVTQMGQEVILRCVPISNHLYFYWYRQILGQKVEFLVSFYNNEISEKSEIFDDQFSVERPDGSNFTLKIRSTKLEDSAMYFCASSEDVADNEQFFGPGTRLTVL.

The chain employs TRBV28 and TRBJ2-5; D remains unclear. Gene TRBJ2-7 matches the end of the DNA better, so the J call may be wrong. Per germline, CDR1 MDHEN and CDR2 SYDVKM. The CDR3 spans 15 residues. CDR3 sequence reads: CASSPLTPVGYEQYF. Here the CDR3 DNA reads TGTGCCAGCAGCCCTCTGACGCCTGTGGGGTACGAGCAGTACTTC.

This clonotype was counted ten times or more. As DNA, the CDR3 is TGTGCCAGCAGCCAAGATATTTACGAGCAGTACTTC. Translation gives CASSQDIYEQYF. The genes are TRBV14 and TRBJ2-7; D unclear. This CDR3 has 12 amino acids. The germline gives CDR1 SGHDN, CDR2 FVKESK. The germline V and J ends were trimmed by 0 bases and 4 bases, with 4 bases remaining between them.